This entry concerns a single TCR beta chain. The data stem from a study of OX40 agonist ivuxolimab in advanced cancers. CDR1 is MNHEY and CDR2 is SMNVEV in the germline V gene (reference sequence). The CDR3 sequence is 14 residues long. V gave up 7 bases and J gave up 4 bases, with 15 bases separating them. Profiled with immunoSEQ multiplex PCR; TCRdb holds only in-frame clones, not every one. The sample yields fewer than 50,000 clones, 82% seen once. The genes are TRBV27 and TRBJ2-3; D is perhaps TRBD1 (5 bases). The origin of this receptor is an adult with an advanced solid tumor such as melanoma, head and neck, liver or kidney cancer. Sequenced here: CD4+ or CD8+ T cells sorted from blood, sampled in a trial of the OX40 agonist ivuxolimab. CDR3 nucleotide sequence: TGTGCCAGCAACTCAGGGTTTGCCGCAGATACGCAGTATTTT. As protein: CASNSGFAADTQYF.